These T cell receptor beta chains were read from a single sample in a study of somatic mutations in cytotoxic T cells in rheumatoid arthritis. Assay: immunoSEQ multiplex PCR; the TCRdb copy retains only in-frame clones and omits some. The sample holds about 11,000 clones; roughly four fifths are singletons and the top ten take approximately 10%. Sequencing used CD8+ T cells sorted from blood. The receptors were gathered from a woman in her forties in good health. Each CDR3 is given with its conserved first and last residue. A D gene is named only where the DNA matches it firmly. Size tells how often a clone was seen (once, few, many) or the class of an expanded clone, and some rows leave it out.

TRBJ2-7,.,.,TRBV6-5,CASSTRDTSYEQYF,TGTGCCAGCAGTACCCGGGACACTTCCTACGAGCAGTACTTC
TRBJ1-4,.,.,TRBV5-4,CASSLRHTTNEKLFF,TGTGCCAGCAGCTTGAGGCACACAACTAATGAAAAACTGTTTTTT
TRBJ1-5,.,.,TRBV29-1,CSASDGSNQPQHF,TGCAGCGCTTCGGACGGTAGCAATCAGCCCCAGCATTTT
TRBJ2-7,.,.,TRBV5-5,CASSLAAILPYEQYF,TGTGCCAGCAGCTTGGCGGCCATTCTTCCGTACGAGCAGTACTTC
TRBJ1-3,.,.,TRBV19,CASSIRLSGNTIYF,TGTGCCAGTAGTATCCGCCTCTCTGGAAACACCATATATTTT
TRBJ2-3,.,.,TRBV9,CASSVMGRGPDTQYF,TGTGCCAGCAGCGTCATGGGCAGGGGTCCCGATACGCAGTATTTT
TRBJ2-4,TRBD1,.,TRBV2,CASETGVQNIQYF,TGTGCCAGTGAAACAGGGGTCCAAAACATTCAGTACTTC
TRBJ1-2,.,.,TRBV11-3,CASSLDPTGGAIHGYTF,TGTGCCAGCAGCTTAGACCCCACGGGAGGGGCGATCCATGGCTACACCTTC
TRBJ2-1,.,few,TRBV5-1,CASSLESLTARYNEQFF,TGCGCCAGCAGCTTGGAGTCCCTTACTGCCAGATACAATGAGCAGTTCTTC
TRBJ2-7,TRBD1,.,TRBV5-1,CASSLAGGTGIYEQYF,TGCGCCAGCAGCTTGGCCGGGGGGACAGGGATCTACGAGCAGTACTTC
TRBJ2-6,.,.,TRBV2,CASSDRGGSGANVLTF,TGTGCCAGCAGTGATCGTGGGGGCTCTGGGGCCAACGTCCTGACTTTC
TRBJ2-5,TRBD2,.,TRBV2,CASSQTSGGEETQYF,TGTGCCAGCAGTCAGACTAGCGGGGGGGAAGAGACCCAGTACTTC
TRBJ2-7,TRBD2,.,TRBV5-4,CASRRSGSPSEQYF,TGTGCCAGCAGACGTAGCGGGAGCCCCTCCGAGCAGTACTTC
TRBJ2-1,.,.,TRBV27,CASRGDFTIGAASYNEQFF,TGTGCCAGCAGGGGGGACTTCACGATTGGAGCGGCCTCCTACAATGAGCAGTTCTTC
TRBJ2-7,.,.,TRBV27,CASSLHEVGYEQYF,TGTGCCAGCAGTTTACACGAGGTGGGCTACGAGCAGTACTTC